The 31 T cell receptor beta chains below come from one sample, sequenced in a study of spatial heterogeneity in lung cancer. Antigen specificity for these receptors is unknown. The sample's time point: sample taken at primary tumor resection. Study findings and constraints: Counts that tracked tumor mutation counts were those of expanded intratumoral alpha and beta TCRs.

Via MiXCR, TCRdb re-called the 5' RACE reads, giving one row per CDR3 protein. The data hold more than 5,500 distinct CDR3 sequences, with under 5% observed a single time. Sequences were derived from lung tumor tissue, sampled at surgery. Receptors originate from a male donor with early-stage non-small cell lung cancer.

By frequency in the sample, this clonotype is medium-sized. Being off target in a library aimed at alpha chains, this beta chain has a size of little meaning. The J gene is TRBJ2-7, the V gene TRBV29-1, with D possibly TRBD1 on 6 matching bases. Germline V CDR1 and CDR2: SQVTM, ANQGSEA. Trimming left V 4 bases short and J 2 bases short, with 15 bases between. The CDR3 loop spans 14 amino acids. The CDR3 loop is CSVGRTGTTYEQYF. The CDR3 DNA reads TGCAGCGTTGGCCGAACAGGGACCACCTACGAGCAGTACTTC.

By frequency in the sample, this clonotype is medium-sized. This beta chain appears as a stray read in a library generated for alpha chains; its size is not informative. The chain has TRBV20-1 and TRBJ2-4, with 8 bases fitting TRBD2. The CDR3 runs 14 residues. CDR1 and CDR2 (germline): DFQATT, SNEGSKA (reference sequence). V gave up 2 bases and J gave up 8 bases; unmatched junction bases: 8. CDR3 nucleotide sequence: TGCAGTGCTAGACCGGGGGGGCTTTCGGACATTCAGTACTTC. Translation: CSARPGGLSDIQYF.

This clonotype has ten or more counts. The size of this beta chain means little, since it is a stray read in a library made for alpha chains. This chain connects TRBV9 to TRBJ2-7; D possibly corresponds to TRBD2 (5 bases). Germline CDR1 and CDR2: SGDLS and YYNGEE. Between the trimmed V and J ends, which lost 1 base and 4 bases, there was a span of 9 bases. The CDR3 consists of 13 residues. The CDR3 protein is CASSVTEGYEQYF. CDR3 nucleotide sequence: TGTGCCAGCAGCGTAACCGAGGGATACGAGCAGTACTTC.

By share of the sample, this clonotype is large (0.1 to 1%). This beta chain was picked up by a library intended for alpha chains and is off target, so its count carries little meaning. This chain links TRBV12-3 or TRBV12-4 with TRBJ1-5; weak D call: TRBD1 (6 bases). V dropped 5 bases and J dropped 4 bases, with 9 bases sitting between them. There are 13 residues in the CDR3. The CDR3 DNA reads as TGTGCCAGCAGTGCCGACAGGAATCAGCCCCAGCATTTT. Its translation: CASSADRNQPQHF.

This clonotype occurred many times. Within a library made for alpha chains, this beta chain is off target, and its count is uninformative. This chain links TRBV7-8 with TRBJ2-7; 10 bases align to TRBD2. Germline loops: CDR1 SGHVS, CDR2 FQNEAQ. The CDR3 contains 15 residues. V shed 5 bases, J shed 2 bases, and the junction held 6 bases outside the gene matches. The CDR3 DNA reads TGTGCCAGCAGCAGGACTAGCGGACATCCCTACGAGCAGTACTTC. Protein product: CASSRTSGHPYEQYF. The entire variable domain, with the rest obtained from reference TRBV7-8 and TRBJ2-7, is as follows: GAGVSQSPRYKVAKRGQDVALRCDPISGHVSLFWYQQALGQGPEFLTYFQNEAQLDKSGLPSDRFFAERPEGSVSTLKIQRTQQEDSAVYLCASSRTSGHPYEQYFGPGTRLTVT.

This clonotype came up many times. Found in a library prepared for alpha chains, this beta chain is an off-target read, and its abundance has little meaning. The chain is built from TRBV7-9 and TRBJ2-3; D possibly corresponds to TRBD1 (5 bases). The CDR3 runs 11 residues. V was shortened by 4 bases and J by 8 bases, with 7 bases between the two germline ends. From germline, CDR1 is SEHNR and CDR2 FQNEAQ (reference sequence). The CDR3 DNA follows: TGTGCCAGCAGCTGGCAGGGTACGCAGTATTTT. It encodes CASSWQGTQYF.

In this sample, this clonotype is medium-sized. The size of this beta chain means little, since it is a stray read in a library made for alpha chains. The genes are TRBV27 and TRBJ1-4; D unclear. V gave up 0 bases and J gave up 1 base, with 9 bases separating them. Germline loops: CDR1 MNHEY, CDR2 SMNVEV (reference sequence). This CDR3 spans 16 amino acids. The CDR3 sequence: CASSLSGMGTNEKLFF. In DNA form, the CDR3 reads TGTGCCAGCAGTTTATCAGGAATGGGAACTAATGAAAAACTGTTTTTT.

This clonotype was detected ten times or more. A library prepared for alpha chains yielded this beta chain as an off-target read; its size is of little meaning. The chain uses TRBV7-8 and TRBJ2-1, with unresolved D. Germline V gene sequence: CDR1 SGHVS, CDR2 FQNEAQ. CDR3 length: 11 amino acids. V lost 5 bases, J lost 8 bases, and 7 bases lay in between. Here the CDR3 reads CASSEYDEQFF. The CDR3 DNA sequence: TGTGCCAGCAGCGAATACGATGAGCAGTTCTTC.

In this sample, this clonotype turned up many times. Because this beta chain is a stray read in a library intended to capture alpha chains, its abundance should not be given much weight. V gene TRBV19 combines with J gene TRBJ2-7; 8 bases are a match to TRBD2. Germline V lookup: CDR1 LNHDA, CDR2 SQIVND (reference sequence). The CDR3 covers 17 residues. After removal of 2 bases from V and 2 bases from J, the junction contained 11 bases not matched to a gene. CDR3 region: CASSISAGEVPPYEQYF. For the CDR3, the DNA is TGTGCCAGTAGTATATCAGCGGGAGAAGTCCCCCCCTACGAGCAGTACTTC.

There are many counts of this clonotype. Little can be read into the size of this beta chain, an off-target read in a library designed for alpha chains. CDR3 nucleotides: TGTGCCAGCAGCTTGGACAGGGGCCAGGGGGAGACCCAGTACTTC. This translates into CASSLDRGQGETQYF. The chain has TRBV11-3 and TRBJ2-5; 9 nucleotides agree with TRBD1. The CDR3 contains 15 residues. The trim removed 3 bases at V and 5 bases at J, leaving 7 bases unmatched. Germline-derived CDR1 and CDR2 are SGHNT and YENEEA.

This clonotype has ten or more counts. This beta chain lies outside the target of a library built for alpha chains; its clone size means little. The DNA for the CDR3 is TGCGCCAGCAGCCATTTAGGACACACGGGCGGGGAGCTGTTTTTT. Its translation is CASSHLGHTGGELFF. The chain joins TRBV4-1 to TRBJ2-2; possible D gene TRBD1, 5 bases. From germline, CDR1 is MGHRA and CDR2 YSYEKL. V was pared by 3 bases and J by 7 bases, with 15 bases between. The CDR3 is 15 residues long.

This clonotype was counted many times. This beta chain lies outside the target of a library built for alpha chains; its clone size means little. V usage is TRBV27 and J usage is TRBJ1-1; D gene ambiguous. CDR3 length equals 15 residues. Per the germline V gene, CDR1 is MNHEY and CDR2 is SMNVEV (reference sequence). V shed 9 bases and J shed 4 bases, with 21 bases lying between them. CDR3 coding DNA: TGTGCCAGTAGTAAGCTCCAGGTCCCGCGCACTGAAGCTTTCTTT. This encodes CASSKLQVPRTEAFF.

This clonotype was counted many times. Being off target in a library aimed at alpha chains, this beta chain has a size of little meaning. This chain connects TRBV7-8 to TRBJ1-6, with TRBD1 matching over 9 bases. J lost 7 bases, V lost 5 bases, and 6 bases had no gene match. The germline V gene has CDR1 SGHVS and CDR2 FQNEAQ. CDR3 length equals 15 residues. DNA for the CDR3: TGTGCCAGCAGCCAGGACAGGGGAGACAATTCACCCCTCCACTTT. Protein: CASSQDRGDNSPLHF.

Judged by abundance, this clonotype is medium-sized. A library made for alpha chains picked up this beta chain off target, so its size means little. The CDR3 reads CASSLGLLNTGELFF. The CDR3 DNA follows: TGTGCCAGCAGCTTGGGGCTGCTGAACACCGGGGAGCTGTTTTTT. This rearrangement joins TRBV5-4 to TRBJ2-2; no clear D gene. CDR3 length: 15 amino acids. Germline assignment: CDR1 SGHNT and CDR2 YYREEE (reference sequence). V lost 0 bases, J lost 1 base, and 7 bases lay in between.

The sample holds many counts of this clonotype. This beta chain lies outside the target of a library built for alpha chains; its clone size means little. The J gene is TRBJ2-7, the V gene TRBV14; D unresolved. Trimming removed 5 bases from V and 0 bases from J, with 8 bases in between. This CDR3 has 13 amino acids. Looked up from germline, CDR1 is SGHDN and CDR2 is FVKESK. In nucleotides, the CDR3 is TGTGCCAGCAGCGCACAGATCTCCTACGAGCAGTACTTC. The encoded protein is CASSAQISYEQYF.

This clonotype was detected ten times or more. Found in a library prepared for alpha chains, this beta chain is an off-target read, and its abundance has little meaning. The chain is built from TRBV5-4 and TRBJ2-5, with 7 bases aligning to TRBD1. The ends lost 4 bases at V and 1 base at J; junction bases unmatched: 4. Germline-derived CDR1 and CDR2 are SGHNT and YYREEE (reference sequence). The CDR3 is 14 amino acids. As DNA, the CDR3 is TGTGCCAGCAGCCCGACAGGGTCCCAAGAGACCCAGTACTTC. It encodes CASSPTGSQETQYF.

This clonotype was seen at least ten times. Because the library targeted alpha chains, this beta chain is an off-target read whose size means little. The chain has TRBV7-8 and TRBJ2-7; D gene uncertain. In germline, CDR1 is SGHVS, CDR2 FQNEAQ. V was trimmed by 7 bases and J by 0 bases, leaving 10 bases between them. The CDR3 is made up of 13 amino acids. The CDR3 protein is CASTGRSSYEQYF. For the CDR3, the DNA is TGTGCCAGCACCGGACGCAGCTCCTACGAGCAGTACTTC.

This clonotype is categorized as medium-sized. This beta chain is a stray sequence in a library constructed for alpha chains; its clone size is not meaningful. The gene calls are TRBV2 and TRBJ1-5; the match to TRBD1 covers 7 bases. Germline loops: CDR1 SNHLY, CDR2 FYNNEI. The CDR3 has 15 amino acids. Trimming cost V 1 base and J 6 bases; bases outside gene matches: 6. CDR3 sequence reads: CASSEEAGGGQPQHF. CDR3 bases: TGTGCCAGCAGTGAAGAGGCAGGGGGAGGTCAGCCCCAGCATTTT. Full variable domain (remainder filled in from reference TRBV2 and TRBJ1-5): EPEVTQTPSHQVTQMGQEVILRCVPISNHLYFYWYRQILGQKVEFLVSFYNNEISEKSEIFDDQFSVERPDGSNFTLKIRSTKLEDSAMYFCASSEEAGGGQPQHFGDGTRLSIL.

In regard to this clonotype: The limits of the CDR3 on the DNA are not certain, so only TCRdb's listed CDR3 is given. For a library built for alpha chains, this beta chain is a stray read; little rests on its size. The gene calls are TRBV27 and TRBJ2-1; whether TRBD1, the table's D call, matches the DNA was not checked. CDR1 and CDR2 (germline): MNHEY, SMNVEV (reference sequence). The CDR3 length equals 20 residues, ends included. The CDR3 reads CASSLSGAGEQFFGPGEQFF.

This clonotype was observed many times. As an off-target read in a library built for alpha chains, this beta chain has a frequency of little significance. The V call is TRBV20-1, the J call TRBJ2-7; 8 positions match TRBD1. The junction had 12 bases not matched to a gene; V was cut back by 2 bases and J by 6 bases. CDR3 length equals 15 residues. The V gene's germline CDR1 is DFQATT and CDR2 SNEGSKA (reference sequence). The CDR3 DNA sequence: TGCAGTGCTAGATCCCTGGACAGGGATGGGGGCGAGCAGTACTTC. It is translated as CSARSLDRDGGEQYF.

This clonotype was recorded at least ten times. This beta chain came through as a stray read in a library set up for alpha chains, and its size says little. This chain links TRBV6-6 with TRBJ1-5; 7 bases are a match to TRBD1. The germline CDR1 and CDR2 sequences are MNHNY and SVGAGI (reference sequence). This CDR3 has 16 residues. With V trimmed by 7 bases and J by 1 base, 10 bases remained unmatched. CDR3 bases: TGTGCCAGCACCCTATCCAGGGGGGCGAGCAATCAGCCCCAGCATTTT. It encodes CASTLSRGASNQPQHF.

This clonotype was recorded at least ten times. This beta chain is an unintended read in a library built for alpha chains; its size means little. The genes are TRBV5-1 and TRBJ1-3; 10 bases line up with TRBD1. Trimming at V came to 7 bases and at J to 1 base, leaving 5 bases not matched to a gene. Looked up from germline, CDR1 is SGHRS and CDR2 is YFSETQ. This CDR3 contains 15 residues. Here the CDR3 reads CASGDRGRSGNTIYF. CDR3 nucleotides: TGCGCCAGCGGAGACAGGGGGCGGTCTGGAAACACCATATATTTT.

This clonotype is medium-sized within its sample. Because this beta chain is a stray read in a library intended to capture alpha chains, its abundance should not be given much weight. The chain has TRBV28 and TRBJ1-5; D remains ambiguous. CDR1 and CDR2 from the germline V gene are MDHEN and SYDVKM. This CDR3 is built from 14 residues. Trimming left V 7 bases short and J 5 bases short, with 15 bases between. Here the CDR3 DNA reads TGTGCCAGCAACCAACCCGCCCGCTATCAGCCCCAGCATTTT. Translated: CASNQPARYQPQHF.

This clonotype was counted at least ten times. The library was prepared for alpha chains; this beta chain is a stray read, so its frequency means little. V and J are TRBV7-6 and TRBJ1-6, with D hard to call. The V end lost 1 base, the J end lost 0 bases, and 7 bases lay between the germline ends. CDR1 is SGHVS, CDR2 FNYEAQ, per germline. The CDR3 is made up of 16 amino acids. The CDR3 DNA reads TGTGCCAGCAGCTTAGACTCTAGCTCCTATAATTCACCCCTCCACTTT. Translating it yields CASSLDSSSYNSPLHF.

This clonotype was observed at least ten times. As an off-target read in a library built for alpha chains, this beta chain has a frequency of little significance. This chain uses TRBV28 with TRBJ2-3; 9 positions agree with TRBD1. There are 14 residues in the CDR3. The J segment lost 4 bases and the V segment lost 6 bases, leaving 5 bases of the junction unmatched. Germline lookup yields CDR1 MDHEN and CDR2 SYDVKM. The CDR3 nucleotides read TGTGCCAGCAGACAGGGGGCTTGGTCAGATACGCAGTATTTT. Its protein is CASRQGAWSDTQYF.

This clonotype appeared many times. This beta chain slipped into a library made for alpha chains as a stray read, so its size is not meaningful. The CDR3 sequence: CASSGPGQPYEQYF. CDR3 bases: TGTGCCAGCAGCGGGCCGGGACAGCCCTACGAGCAGTACTTC. This chain uses TRBV5-4 with TRBJ2-7; 7 bases are a match to TRBD1. Germline CDR1 reads SGHNT; CDR2 reads YYREEE (reference sequence). This CDR3 region has 14 residues. After removal of 4 bases from V and 2 bases from J, the junction contained 6 bases not matched to a gene.

There are many counts of this clonotype. For a library built for alpha chains, this beta chain is a stray read; little rests on its size. The gene calls are TRBV2 and TRBJ1-6; a weak D match, TRBD1 (6 bases). V was trimmed by 11 bases and J by 11 bases, leaving 13 bases between them. The germline V gene has CDR1 SNHLY and CDR2 FYNNEI. The CDR3 loop spans 11 amino acids. This CDR3 is CALGGSPPLHF. The DNA for the CDR3 is TGTGCCTTAGGGGGGAGTCCACCCCTCCACTTT.

The table lists this clonotype with many counts. The library was built for alpha chains, so this beta chain is an off-target read and its size means little. This chain connects TRBV7-6 to TRBJ2-3; D unresolved. This CDR3 is 12 amino acids long. Trimming took off 2 bases at V and 0 bases at J, with 0 bases between the two ends. CDR1 is SGHVS and CDR2 is FNYEAQ in the germline V gene. The CDR3 region is CASSLSTDTQYF. CDR3 coding DNA: TGTGCCAGCAGCTTAAGCACAGATACGCAGTATTTT. The full variable domain, rest sourced from reference TRBV7-6 and TRBJ2-3, is GAGVSQSPRYKVTKRGQDVALRCDPISGHVSLYWYRQALGQGPEFLTYFNYEAQQDKSGLPNDRFSAERPEGSISTLTIQRTEQRDSAMYRCASSLSTDTQYFGPGTRLTVL.

A word on this clonotype: Little can be read into the size of this beta chain, an off-target read in a library designed for alpha chains. The rearrangement joins TRBV7-6 to TRBJ2-5; D might be TRBD2 (5 bases). The germline gives CDR1 SGHVS, CDR2 FNYEAQ. V gave up 0 bases and J gave up 7 bases, with 12 bases separating them. The CDR3 extends over 14 amino acids. The chain's CDR3 is CASSLALAPGTQYF. The DNA for the CDR3 is TGTGCCAGCAGCTTAGCGCTAGCCCCGGGGACCCAGTACTTC. Together with reference TRBV7-6 and TRBJ2-5, the CDR3 gives the full variable domain: GAGVSQSPRYKVTKRGQDVALRCDPISGHVSLYWYRQALGQGPEFLTYFNYEAQQDKSGLPNDRFSAERPEGSISTLTIQRTEQRDSAMYRCASSLALAPGTQYFGPGTRLLVL.

This clonotype is judged medium-sized. Since the library was made to target alpha chains, this beta chain is a stray read and its abundance is not meaningful. The J gene is TRBJ1-6, the V gene TRBV28, with D possibly matching TRBD1 (6 bases). Germline loops: CDR1 MDHEN, CDR2 SYDVKM. There are 14 residues in the CDR3. Trimming left V 6 bases short and J 13 bases short, with 19 bases between. The DNA for the CDR3 is TGTGCCAGCAGAGTTTATAAGGATCAGGGGCCCCTCCACTTT. Translated, it gives CASRVYKDQGPLHF.

This clonotype was seen ten or more times. The library was built for alpha chains, so this beta chain is an off-target read and its size means little. V gene TRBV28 combines with J gene TRBJ1-2; no clear D. Germline V gives CDR1 MDHEN, CDR2 SYDVKM. Trimming pared 5 bases from V and 0 bases from J, leaving 10 bases between. This CDR3 contains 14 residues. The CDR3 bases are TGTGCCAGCAGTACGGTGTCCACTAACTATGGCTACACCTTC. Residues: CASSTVSTNYGYTF.